These 26 T cell receptor beta chains were all obtained from the same sample, sequenced in a study of beta chain features in type 1 diabetes. Expressed TCRB transcripts were sequenced because the entire RNA isolate underwent reverse transcription. Using immunoSEQ multiplex PCR, the repertoire was profiled, and TCRdb retains in-frame clones only, with some absent. The sample has 60,000 to 75,000 clones, about 55% seen once. Sequencing used Tregs from blood. These receptors were taken from a woman between 18 and 30 years old in good health.

The rearrangement uses TRBV5-1 and TRBJ1-1; 9 bases map to TRBD1. The J segment lost 4 bases and the V segment lost 4 bases, leaving 14 bases of the junction unmatched. This CDR3 is built from 17 residues. Germline CDR1 SGHRS, CDR2 YFSETQ. As DNA, the CDR3 is TGCGCCAGCAGCGGTGGACAGGGGTCTATGTACGGCACTGAAGCTTTCTTT. Its translation: CASSGGQGSMYGTEAFF.

A few counts support this clone. The chain combines TRBV15 with TRBJ2-1; 7 bases line up with TRBD2. Germline assignment: CDR1 LNHNV and CDR2 YYDKDF (reference sequence). The junction had 9 bases not matched to a gene; V was cut back by 0 bases and J by 10 bases. The CDR3 loop spans 15 amino acids. CDR3 amino acids: CATSRDRVAGEEQFF. The DNA of the CDR3 is TGTGCCACCAGCAGAGATAGGGTAGCGGGTGAAGAGCAGTTCTTC.

The rearrangement uses TRBV5-5 and TRBJ2-3; TRBD2 might be the D (6 bases). V lost 5 bases to trimming and J lost 3 bases, with 13 bases between them. Germline CDR1 and CDR2: SGHKS and YYEKEE (reference sequence). CDR3 length equals 14 residues. The CDR3 nucleotides are TGTGCCAGCAGTTTCCGGAGGGAGACAGATACGCAGTATTTT. It codes for CASSFRRETDTQYF.

This chain connects TRBV5-1 to TRBJ2-1; D may be TRBD1 (5 bases). The germline V and J ends were trimmed by 1 base and 4 bases, with 9 bases remaining between them. Germline CDR1 is SGHRS and CDR2 is YFSETQ. The CDR3 totals 14 residues. CDR3 DNA sequence: TGCGCCAGCAGCTTGACACAGGCGTACAATGAGCAGTTCTTC. It yields the protein CASSLTQAYNEQFF.

J is TRBJ2-7 and V is TRBV7-2; D gene unclear. The CDR3 is 12 residues long. Germline assignment: CDR1 SGHTA and CDR2 FQGNSA. V was clipped by 5 bases and J by 6 bases, with 11 bases between them. The CDR3 sequence is CASSISPLEQYF. In DNA, the CDR3 is TGTGCCAGCAGCATTAGTCCGCTCGAGCAGTACTTC.

V usage is TRBV5-1 and J usage is TRBJ2-1, with 7 bases lining up with TRBD1. Germline V gene data show CDR1 as SGHRS and CDR2 as YFSETQ. J lost 0 bases, V lost 7 bases, and 7 bases had no gene match. This CDR3 comprises 15 residues. The CDR3 reads CASSQGSSSYNEQFF. CDR3 DNA sequence: TGCGCCAGCTCACAGGGGTCAAGCTCCTACAATGAGCAGTTCTTC.

There are a few counts of this clone. This chain connects TRBV2 to TRBJ1-6; no firm D call. The CDR3 contains 13 residues. V was cut by 7 bases and J by 8 bases, with 12 bases left in between. Germline-derived CDR1 and CDR2 are SNHLY and FYNNEI. CDR3 bases: TGTGCCAGCAATAGCTTTTGGGATTCACCCCTCCACTTT. The encoded protein is CASNSFWDSPLHF.

Remarks on this clone: The sample contains more than one DNA sequence encoding this CDR3. This chain connects TRBV10-3 to TRBJ2-7; 11 bases fit TRBD2. Germline V gene sequence: CDR1 ENHRY, CDR2 SYGVKD. V shed 5 bases and J 6 bases; nucleotides not matched to a gene: 9. The CDR3 has 15 residues. CDR3: CAISSGTSGPSEQYF. The DNA for the CDR3 is TGTGCCATCAGTTCCGGGACTAGCGGTCCAAGCGAGCAGTACTTC.

V usage is TRBV7-6 and J usage is TRBJ2-5; TRBD2 aligns across 10 bases. The CDR3 loop spans 15 amino acids. Germline lookup yields CDR1 SGHVS and CDR2 FNYEAQ. With 1 base clipped from V and 3 bases from J, the junction kept 2 bases outside the gene matches. CDR3 nucleotides: TGTGCCAGCAGCTTAGGGGGGACTAGCGAAGAGACCCAGTACTTC. This translates into CASSLGGTSEETQYF.

The chain couples TRBV11-2 to TRBJ2-3, with 7 nucleotides matching TRBD2. Unmatched junction bases numbered 6, after V lost 3 bases and J lost 3 bases. The CDR3 length is 15 residues. Germline lookup yields CDR1 SGHAT and CDR2 FQNNGV. CDR3 bases: TGTGCCAGCAGCTTTGCGGGAGAGAGGACAGATACGCAGTATTTT. This sequence encodes CASSFAGERTDTQYF.

The chain recombines TRBV5-6 with TRBJ1-1; D not certain. Germline V gives CDR1 SGHDT, CDR2 YYEEEE. CDR3 size: 15 residues. Trimming cost V 1 base and J 1 base, with 11 bases left between them. The CDR3 coding sequence is TGTGCCAGCAGCTTGACGTTCACAGCGAACACTGAAGCTTTCTTT. Its protein product is CASSLTFTANTEAFF.

This clone was seen only once. The chain couples TRBV9 to TRBJ2-1, with D possibly being TRBD2 (5 bases). The V gene lost 2 bases and the J gene lost 10 bases, with 16 bases spanning the gap. CDR3 length: 14 amino acids. CDR1 is SGDLS, CDR2 YYNGEE, per germline. The CDR3 sequence: CASSVGIVAREQFF. The CDR3, as DNA: TGTGCCAGCAGCGTCGGGATAGTTGCGCGCGAGCAGTTCTTC. Drawing the rest from reference TRBV9 and TRBJ2-1, the complete variable domain is DSGVTQTPKHLITATGQRVTLRCSPRSGDLSVYWYQQSLDQGLQFLIQYYNGEERAKGNILERFSAQQFPDLHSELNLSSLELGDSALYFCASSVGIVAREQFFGPGTRLTVL.

This rearrangement joins TRBV6-1 to TRBJ2-7, with D perhaps TRBD2 (5 bases). Germline values: CDR1 MNHNS, CDR2 SASEGT. This CDR3 contains 14 residues. V dropped 7 bases and J dropped 4 bases, with 17 bases sitting between them. The CDR3 coding sequence is TGTGCCAGCAACCACCCGGGGATTCAATACGAGCAGTACTTC. Protein sequence: CASNHPGIQYEQYF.

This sequence joins TRBV4-2 and TRBJ2-3; possibly TRBD2 for D (7 bases). Trimming left V 3 bases short and J 1 base short, with 20 bases between. CDR1 is LGHNA, CDR2 YNFKEQ, per germline. The CDR3 covers 18 residues. The CDR3 bases are TGTGCCAGCAGCCAGCTAACTGGCGGGGGCGAAGGCACAGATACGCAGTATTTT. Translated, it gives CASSQLTGGGEGTDTQYF.

DNA of the CDR3: TGTGCCAGCAGTGCGGACTATCAAGGCGATGGCTACACCTTC. The encoded protein is CASSADYQGDGYTF. The chain couples TRBV2 to TRBJ1-2, with D unresolved. Germline V gives CDR1 SNHLY, CDR2 FYNNEI. Trimming took 4 bases from V and 6 from J, leaving 15 bases between them. CDR3 length: 14 residues.

This clone showed up just a few times. The chain combines TRBV6-5 with TRBJ2-7; tentative D call: TRBD2 (6 bases). Trimming stripped 6 bases from V and 2 bases from J, with 17 bases between. In germline, CDR1 is MNHEY, CDR2 SVGAGI. This CDR3 is built from 15 residues. For the CDR3, the DNA is TGTGCCAGCAGGACTCGCCGGACTATCCCCTACGAGCAGTACTTC. Translating gives CASRTRRTIPYEQYF.

This clone has just a few counts. The chain uses TRBV5-5 and TRBJ1-5; 11 bases map to TRBD1. Germline CDR1 is SGHKS and CDR2 is YYEKEE (reference sequence). V was clipped by 2 bases and J by 7 bases; unmatched bases: 2. This CDR3 contains 14 residues. Here the CDR3 DNA reads TGTGCCAGCAGCTTCCGGGACAGGGGGCAGCCCCAGCATTTT. Translating gives CASSFRDRGQPQHF. Full variable domain (rest looked up from reference TRBV5-5 and TRBJ1-5): DAGVTQSPTHLIKTRGQQVTLRCSPISGHKSVSWYQQVLGQGPQFIFQYYEKEERGRGNFPDRFSARQFPNYSSELNVNALLLGDSALYLCASSFRDRGQPQHFGDGTRLSIL.

The chain uses TRBV6-1 and TRBJ2-7, with 7 bases that match TRBD1. V shed 6 bases, J shed 3 bases, and the junction held 8 bases outside the gene matches. This CDR3 contains 14 residues. Germline V gene data show CDR1 as MNHNS and CDR2 as SASEGT. The CDR3 coding sequence is TGTGCCAGCAGGCTACCGGGACAGTTCTACGAGCAGTACTTC. Encoded protein: CASRLPGQFYEQYF.

This clone showed up just a few times. This sequence joins TRBV5-4 and TRBJ1-1; no definite D call. The V end was cut by 4 bases, the J end by 1 base, with 2 bases between. CDR3 length: 11 residues. The V gene's germline CDR1 is SGHNT and CDR2 YYREEE (reference sequence). The CDR3 DNA reads as TGTGCCAGCAGCCGGAACACTGAAGCTTTCTTT. This translates into CASSRNTEAFF.

V is TRBV21-1 and J is TRBJ1-2; TRBD1, the D gene given by the table, was not confirmed from the DNA. TRBV21-1 is tagged as a pseudogene. This CDR3 has 16 residues. The chain's CDR3 is CASSKGGQEVDYGYTF. The CDR3 DNA reads as TGTGCCAGCAGCAAAGGGGGGCAGGAGGTAGACTATGGCTACACCTTC.

This chain joins TRBV19 and TRBJ1-1, with D hard to call. The CDR3 covers 12 residues. V was cut by 6 bases and J by 1 base, with 6 bases left in between. CDR1 and CDR2 (germline): LNHDA, SQIVND (reference sequence). The DNA for the CDR3 is TGTGCCAGTAGCAGATCGAACACTGAAGCTTTCTTT. Amino acids: CASSRSNTEAFF.

The rearrangement links TRBV29-1 to TRBJ2-7, with 8 bases lining up with TRBD2. The CDR3 spans 12 residues. The germline V gene has CDR1 SQVTM and CDR2 ANQGSEA. The V and J ends lost 2 bases and 6 bases, in that order; junction bases with no gene match: 3. In nucleotides, the CDR3 is TGCAGCGTTGAAATGGCGGGGGGCGAGCAGTACTTC. It encodes CSVEMAGGEQYF.

The V and J genes are TRBV5-1 and TRBJ2-2, with 10 bases matching TRBD1. Germline V gene lookup returns CDR1 SGHRS and CDR2 YFSETQ. The CDR3 runs to 15 residues. V shed 0 bases, J shed 6 bases, and the junction held 2 bases outside the gene matches. CDR3 coding DNA: TGCGCCAGCAGCTTGGAGACAGGGGGCCCCGGGGAGCTGTTTTTT. This codes for CASSLETGGPGELFF.

The chain uses TRBV9 and TRBJ2-5; D gene unclear. With 0 bases removed from V and 5 bases from J, the gap between germline ends came to 11 bases. The CDR3 has 14 amino acids. Germline lookup yields CDR1 SGDLS and CDR2 YYNGEE. The CDR3 region is CASSVDPVAETQYF. The CDR3 DNA reads TGTGCCAGCAGCGTAGACCCGGTCGCCGAGACCCAGTACTTC.

In this sample, this clone turned up a few times. The V gene is TRBV7-2, the J gene TRBJ1-2; 8 nucleotides agree with TRBD1. Germline trimming cut 6 bases from V and 8 bases from J; bases unmatched to any gene: 5. This CDR3 is 12 amino acids long. Germline V lookup: CDR1 SGHTA, CDR2 FQGNSA. The DNA of the CDR3 is TGTGCCAGCAGTGGACAGGGACGCGGCTACACCTTC. This gives the protein CASSGQGRGYTF.

Details on this clone: The junction shows a germline mismatch at one end, possibly a read error. The genes are TRBV28 and TRBJ1-5; D is possibly TRBD1 (6 bases). Germline V gives CDR1 MDHEN, CDR2 SYDVKM. The CDR3 consists of 15 residues. CDR3 amino acids: CAGSFFRGGNQPQHF. DNA for the CDR3: TGTGCCGGCAGTTTTTTCAGGGGAGGCAATCAGCCCCAGCATTTT.